These T cell receptor beta chains were read from a single sample in a study of T cell repertoires in cytomegalovirus infection. From the reads, TCRdb called clonotypes with MiXCR, one entry per CDR3 protein. Here the sample spans under 150,000 distinct CDR3 sequences, 30% to 35% being singletons. Their antigens remain unidentified. Sequencing used CD8+ T cells from cultured PBMCs, obtained from culture after CMV antigen stimulation. These receptors all stem from a human donor in good health (CMV status not recorded). Some clones in this sample may be carry-over from other donors' samples. Each CDR3 is given with its conserved first and last residue. Fields, in order: V gene, J gene, clone size, D gene, CDR3 protein, CDR3 DNA. The D gene is left open where the match is weak. Clone size is shown for a subset of rows, as once, few, many or a class of expanded clone.

TRBV4-2	TRBJ2-7	NA	NA	CASSQDKQGVPYEQYF	TGTGCCAGCAGCCAAGATAAACAGGGTGTTCCGTACGAGCAGTACTTC
TRBV4-1	TRBJ2-1	NA	NA	CASSQEGESGNEQFF	TGCGCCAGCAGCCAAGAGGGGGAATCCGGCAATGAGCAGTTCTTC
TRBV7-9	TRBJ1-1	few	NA	CASSARGDIAFF	TGTGCCAGCAGTGCGCGTGGGGACATAGCTTTCTTT
TRBV6-1	TRBJ2-1	NA	NA	CASSEAALRGRLSEQFF	TGTGCCAGCAGTGAAGCGGCCCTGCGGGGTCGACTTTCTGAGCAGTTCTTC
TRBV20-1	TRBJ2-1	NA	TRBD2	CSARVGTSGGTYNEQFF	TGCAGTGCTAGAGTAGGTACTAGCGGGGGGACGTACAATGAGCAGTTCTTC
TRBV5-8	TRBJ2-7	few	NA	CASRTRKGRYEQYF	TGTGCCAGCAGAACTAGAAAGGGACGCTACGAGCAGTACTTC
TRBV11-2	TRBJ2-5	many	NA	CASSLDPGYGETQYF	TGTGCCAGCAGCTTAGATCCAGGTTACGGAGAGACCCAGTACTTC
TRBV5-1	TRBJ2-7	NA	NA	CASSLGPNSYEQYF	TGCGCCAGCAGCTTGGGACCGAACTCCTACGAGCAGTACTTC
TRBV20-1	TRBJ1-2	few	NA	CSASFANKRGYGYTF	TGCAGTGCTAGTTTTGCTAACAAGAGGGGCTATGGCTACACCTTC
TRBV28	TRBJ2-5	NA	TRBD2	CASRAGTSGYQETQYF	TGTGCCAGCAGGGCCGGGACTAGCGGGTACCAAGAGACCCAGTACTTC
TRBV27	TRBJ1-2	few	NA	CASSLSSSDGYTF	TGTGCCAGCAGTTTATCGAGTAGTGACGGCTACACCTTC
TRBV6-5	TRBJ2-3	NA	NA	CASSFRPGPVGTTQYF	TGTGCCAGCAGTTTCCGACCGGGACCCGTGGGGACTACGCAGTATTTT
TRBV7-6	TRBJ1-2	many	TRBD1	CASSSRDRGPIYGYTF	TGTGCCAGCAGCTCCCGGGACAGGGGGCCTATCTATGGCTACACCTTC
TRBV2	TRBJ2-3	NA	TRBD2	CASSESSGGDTDTQYF	TGTGCCAGCAGTGAGTCTAGCGGGGGGGATACAGATACGCAGTATTTT
TRBV5-6	TRBJ2-4	NA	NA	CASSLGTGLKGDIQYF	TGTGCCAGCAGCTTGGGCACAGGGTTGAAGGGAGACATTCAGTACTTC
TRBV6-1	TRBJ2-1	few	TRBD2	CASRSDSGAVNEQFF	TGTGCCAGCAGGTCGGATAGCGGGGCGGTAAATGAGCAGTTCTTC
TRBV7-9	TRBJ2-5	NA	TRBD1	CASSLTGDGGTQYF	TGTGCCAGCAGCCTGACAGGGGATGGCGGGACCCAGTACTTC
TRBV7-9	TRBJ2-5	NA	TRBD1	CASSPDREWGTQYF	TGTGCCAGCAGTCCTGACAGGGAGTGGGGGACCCAGTACTTC
TRBV6-2/TRBV6-3	TRBJ2-7	NA	NA	CASSYIPYEQYF	TGTGCCAGCAGTTACATACCCTACGAGCAGTACTTC
TRBV6-1	TRBJ2-3	NA	TRBD2	CASRTYSELAGLEYF	TGTGCCAGCAGAACCTACTCCGAACTAGCGGGCCTGGAGTATTTT
TRBV7-6	TRBJ2-2	many	NA	CASSAIDGSNTGELFF	TGTGCCAGCAGCGCAATCGACGGGAGCAACACCGGGGAGCTGTTTTTT
TRBV7-2	TRBJ1-4	many	NA	CASSSLGGLVNEKLFF	TGTGCCAGCAGCTCCCTCGGGGGACTGGTTAATGAAAAACTGTTTTTT
TRBV12-3/TRBV12-4	TRBJ2-3	many	TRBD2	CASSLGGLGTQYF	TGTGCCAGCAGTTTAGGTGGACTAGGAACGCAGTATTTT
TRBV7-6	TRBJ2-7	NA	NA	CASSPDHWGESHEQYF	TGTGCCAGCAGCCCGGACCATTGGGGGGAGTCCCACGAGCAGTACTTC
TRBV12-3/TRBV12-4	TRBJ2-3	NA	TRBD1	CASSFQQGATDTQYF	TGTGCCAGCAGTTTTCAACAGGGGGCCACAGATACGCAGTATTTT
TRBV27	TRBJ1-1	few	NA	CASSLDGAEAFF	TGTGCCAGCAGTTTAGATGGAGCTGAAGCTTTCTTT
TRBV4-2	TRBJ1-2	many	NA	CASSQDGNYGYTF	TGTGCCAGCAGCCAAGACGGGAACTATGGCTACACCTTC
TRBV9	TRBJ2-1	NA	TRBD1	CASSATGTGNNEQFF	TGTGCCAGCAGCGCCACCGGGACAGGGAACAATGAGCAGTTCTTC
TRBV12-3/TRBV12-4	TRBJ1-1	few	NA	CASSPGINTEAFF	TGTGCCAGCAGCCCGGGGATTAACACTGAAGCTTTCTTT
TRBV6-2/TRBV6-3	TRBJ1-4	few	NA	CASSLGAELEKPFF	TGTGCCAGCAGTCTGGGCGCGGAGCTGGAAAAACCGTTTTTT
TRBV7-6	TRBJ2-5	NA	NA	CASSLSDMGAEETQYF	TGTGCCAGCAGCTTAAGCGACATGGGGGCCGAAGAGACCCAGTACTTC
TRBV27	TRBJ1-1	NA	NA	CASSLVRGTEAFF	TGTGCCAGCAGTTTAGTCAGGGGAACTGAAGCTTTCTTT
TRBV18	TRBJ2-5	once	TRBD1	CASSPRELGQQFAETQYF	TGTGCCAGCTCACCCCGTGAGTTGGGACAGCAGTTTGCGGAGACCCAGTACTTC
TRBV12-5	TRBJ2-2	few	NA	CASGLRVDGGELFF	TGTGCTAGTGGTTTGCGGGTGGACGGCGGTGAGCTGTTTTTT
TRBV6-1	TRBJ2-7	few	NA	CASSVSGTEAYEQYF	TGTGCCAGCAGTGTGTCGGGGACGGAAGCCTACGAGCAGTACTTC
TRBV4-1	TRBJ1-5	few	NA	CASSQERARQPQHF	TGCGCCAGCAGCCAAGAACGGGCCAGACAGCCCCAGCATTTT
TRBV12-3/TRBV12-4	TRBJ1-2	NA	NA	CASSLSGDGYTF	TGTGCCAGCAGTTTATCGGGGGATGGCTACACCTTC